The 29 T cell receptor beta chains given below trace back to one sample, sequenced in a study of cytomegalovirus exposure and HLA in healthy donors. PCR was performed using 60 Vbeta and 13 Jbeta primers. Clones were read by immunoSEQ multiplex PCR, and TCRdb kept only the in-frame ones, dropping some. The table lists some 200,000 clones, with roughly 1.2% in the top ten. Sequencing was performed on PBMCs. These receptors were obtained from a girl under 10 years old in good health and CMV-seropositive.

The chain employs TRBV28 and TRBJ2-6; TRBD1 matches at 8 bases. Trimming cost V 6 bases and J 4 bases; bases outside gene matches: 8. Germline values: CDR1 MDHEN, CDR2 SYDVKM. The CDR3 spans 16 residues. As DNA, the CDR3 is TGTGCCAGCAGGCAGACAGGGGCTGGGGGGGCCAACGTCCTGACTTTC. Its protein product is CASRQTGAGGANVLTF.

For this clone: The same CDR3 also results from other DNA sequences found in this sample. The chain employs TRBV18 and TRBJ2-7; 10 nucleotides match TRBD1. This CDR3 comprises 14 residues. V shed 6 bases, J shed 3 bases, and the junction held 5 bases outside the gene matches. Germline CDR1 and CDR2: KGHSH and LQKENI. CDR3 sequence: CASSPGQGIYEQYF. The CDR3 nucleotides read TGTGCCAGCTCGCCGGGACAGGGGATCTACGAGCAGTACTTC.

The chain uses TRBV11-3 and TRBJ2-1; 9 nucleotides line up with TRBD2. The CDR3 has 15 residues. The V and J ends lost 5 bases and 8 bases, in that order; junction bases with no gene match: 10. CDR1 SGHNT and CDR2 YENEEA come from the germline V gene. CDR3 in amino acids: CASSPSGTSWDEQFF. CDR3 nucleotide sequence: TGTGCCAGCAGCCCTAGCGGGACGTCCTGGGATGAGCAGTTCTTC.

CDR3 bases: TGTGCCAGTAGTCGGACTTCCTACGAGCAGTACTTC. It yields the protein CASSRTSYEQYF. This sequence joins TRBV19 and TRBJ2-7; D perhaps matches TRBD2 (5 bases). CDR3 length: 12 amino acids. CDR1 and CDR2 (germline): LNHDA, SQIVND (reference sequence). V shed 5 bases and J shed 1 base, with 6 bases lying between them.

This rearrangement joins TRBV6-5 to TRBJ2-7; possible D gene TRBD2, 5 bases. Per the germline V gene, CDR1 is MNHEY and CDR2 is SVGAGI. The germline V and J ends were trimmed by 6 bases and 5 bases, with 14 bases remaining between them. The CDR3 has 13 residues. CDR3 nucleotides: TGTGCCAGCAGCAAAACTAGATACCACGAGCAGTACTTC. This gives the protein CASSKTRYHEQYF.

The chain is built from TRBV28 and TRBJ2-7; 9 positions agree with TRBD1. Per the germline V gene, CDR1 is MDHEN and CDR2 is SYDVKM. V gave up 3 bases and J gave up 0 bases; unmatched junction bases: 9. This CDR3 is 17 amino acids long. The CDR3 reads CASSLRMGQGSSYEQYF. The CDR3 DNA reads TGTGCCAGCAGTTTGAGGATGGGACAGGGAAGCTCCTACGAGCAGTACTTC. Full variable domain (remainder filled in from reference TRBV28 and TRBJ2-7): DVKVTQSSRYLVKRTGEKVFLECVQDMDHENMFWYRQDPGLGLRLIYFSYDVKMKEKGDIPEGYSVSREKKERFSLILESASTNQTSMYLCASSLRMGQGSSYEQYFGPGTRLTVT.

Written as DNA, the CDR3 is TGTGCCATCAGCCCTAGCGTACAAGAGACCCAGTACTTC. Protein product: CAISPSVQETQYF. This chain uses TRBV10-3 with TRBJ2-5; maybe TRBD2 (6 bases). In germline, CDR1 is ENHRY, CDR2 SYGVKD. The CDR3 spans 13 residues. V was shortened by 6 bases and J by 2 bases, with 10 bases between the two germline ends.

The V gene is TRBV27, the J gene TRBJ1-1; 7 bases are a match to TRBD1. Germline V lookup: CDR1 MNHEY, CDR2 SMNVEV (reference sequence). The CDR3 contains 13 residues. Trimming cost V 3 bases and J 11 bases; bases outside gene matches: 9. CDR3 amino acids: CASSFLGQPGAFF. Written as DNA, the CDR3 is TGTGCCAGCAGTTTCCTGGGACAGCCAGGCGCTTTCTTT.

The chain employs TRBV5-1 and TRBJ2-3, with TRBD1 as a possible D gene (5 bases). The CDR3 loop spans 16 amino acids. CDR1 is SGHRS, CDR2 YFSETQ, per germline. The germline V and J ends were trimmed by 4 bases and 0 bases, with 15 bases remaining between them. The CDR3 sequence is CASSDRQHTSTDTQYF. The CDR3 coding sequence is TGCGCCAGCAGCGACAGACAACATACTAGCACAGATACGCAGTATTTT.

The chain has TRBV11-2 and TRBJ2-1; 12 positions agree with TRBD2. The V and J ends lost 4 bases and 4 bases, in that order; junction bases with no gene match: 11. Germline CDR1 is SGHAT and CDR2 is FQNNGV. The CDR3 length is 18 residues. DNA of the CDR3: TGTGCCAGCAGCTCCAAGGTGACTAGCGGGAGTAGATACAATGAGCAGTTCTTC. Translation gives CASSSKVTSGSRYNEQFF.

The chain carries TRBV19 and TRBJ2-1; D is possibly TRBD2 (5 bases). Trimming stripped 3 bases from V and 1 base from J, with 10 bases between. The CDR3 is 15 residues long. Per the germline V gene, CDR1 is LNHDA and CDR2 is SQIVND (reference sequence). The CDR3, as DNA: TGTGCCAGTAGTATTGGCCGGGGTTCCTACAATGAGCAGTTCTTC. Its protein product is CASSIGRGSYNEQFF.

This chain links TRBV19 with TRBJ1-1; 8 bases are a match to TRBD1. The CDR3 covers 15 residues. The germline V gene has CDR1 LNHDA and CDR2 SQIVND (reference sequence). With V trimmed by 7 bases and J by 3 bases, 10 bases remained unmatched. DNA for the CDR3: TGTGCCAGTACTTGGGCAGGGGGCGTTGACACTGAAGCTTTCTTT. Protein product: CASTWAGGVDTEAFF.

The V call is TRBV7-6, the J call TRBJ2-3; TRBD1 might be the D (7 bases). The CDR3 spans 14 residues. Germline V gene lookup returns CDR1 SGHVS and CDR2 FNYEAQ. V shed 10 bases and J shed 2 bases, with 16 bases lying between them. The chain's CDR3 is CATKQGTFTDTQYF. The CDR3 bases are TGTGCCACAAAACAGGGGACTTTCACAGATACGCAGTATTTT.

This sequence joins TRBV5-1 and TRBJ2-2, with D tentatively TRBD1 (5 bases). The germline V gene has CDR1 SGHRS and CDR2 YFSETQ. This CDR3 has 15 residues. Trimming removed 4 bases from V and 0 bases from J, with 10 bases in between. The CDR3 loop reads CASSKDTANTGELFF. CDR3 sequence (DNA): TGCGCCAGCAGCAAGGACACCGCGAACACCGGGGAGCTGTTTTTT.

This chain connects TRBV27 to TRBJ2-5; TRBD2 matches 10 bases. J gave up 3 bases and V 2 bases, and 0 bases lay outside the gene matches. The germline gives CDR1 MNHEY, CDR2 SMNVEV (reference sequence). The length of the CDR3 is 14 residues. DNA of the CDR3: TGTGCCAGCAGTTTACTAGCGGGAGAAGAGACCCAGTACTTC. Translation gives CASSLLAGEETQYF.

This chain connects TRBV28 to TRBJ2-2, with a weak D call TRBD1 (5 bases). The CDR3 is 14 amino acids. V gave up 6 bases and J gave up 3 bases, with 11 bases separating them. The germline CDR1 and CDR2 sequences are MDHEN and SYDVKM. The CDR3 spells CASSPGIYTGELFF. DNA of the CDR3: TGTGCCAGCAGCCCAGGGATTTACACCGGGGAGCTGTTTTTT.

CDR3 sequence: CASSLGQVASEQFF. The CDR3, as DNA: TGTGCCAGCAGTTTGGGACAGGTCGCAAGTGAGCAGTTCTTC. V and J are TRBV28 and TRBJ2-1, with 8 bases that match TRBD1. Germline CDR1 MDHEN, CDR2 SYDVKM. The junction had 7 bases not matched to a gene; V was cut back by 3 bases and J by 9 bases. The CDR3 totals 14 residues.

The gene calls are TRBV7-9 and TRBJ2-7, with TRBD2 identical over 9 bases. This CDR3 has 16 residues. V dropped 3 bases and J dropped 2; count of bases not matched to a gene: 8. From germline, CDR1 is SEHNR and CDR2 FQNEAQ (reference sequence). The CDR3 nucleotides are TGTGCCAGCAGCTTTCCCGGGACTAGCTTACCCTACGAGCAGTACTTC. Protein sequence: CASSFPGTSLPYEQYF.

The CDR3 nucleotides are TGTGCCAGCGATTCCGCGGAGCTCGCGAACACCGGGGAGCTGTTTTTT. Translation gives CASDSAELANTGELFF. The chain uses TRBV28 and TRBJ2-2; no reliable D call. V was cut by 8 bases and J by 0 bases, with 16 bases left in between. Germline V CDR1 and CDR2: MDHEN, SYDVKM. CDR3 size: 16 residues.

DNA of the CDR3: TGCGCCAGCAGCTCGACAGGTAACACTGAAGCTTTCTTT. As protein: CASSSTGNTEAFF. This chain uses TRBV10-2 with TRBJ1-1; tentatively, D is TRBD1 (6 bases). The ends were cut back, 6 bases at V and 2 bases at J, with 10 bases in the middle. This CDR3 has 13 residues. CDR1 and CDR2 (germline): WSHSY, SAAADI.

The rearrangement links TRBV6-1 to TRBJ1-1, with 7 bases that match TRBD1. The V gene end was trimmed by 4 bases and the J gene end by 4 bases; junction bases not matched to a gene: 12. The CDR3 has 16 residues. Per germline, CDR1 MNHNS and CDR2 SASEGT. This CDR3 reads CASSVSRTGRSTEAFF. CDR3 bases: TGTGCCAGCAGTGTTTCGAGGACAGGAAGGAGCACTGAAGCTTTCTTT.

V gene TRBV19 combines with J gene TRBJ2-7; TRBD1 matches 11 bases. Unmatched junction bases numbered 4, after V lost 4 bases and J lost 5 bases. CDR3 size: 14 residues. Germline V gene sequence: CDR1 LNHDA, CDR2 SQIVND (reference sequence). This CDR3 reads CASSTRDRGNEQYF. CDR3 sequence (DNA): TGTGCCAGTAGTACCCGGGACAGGGGGAACGAGCAGTACTTC.

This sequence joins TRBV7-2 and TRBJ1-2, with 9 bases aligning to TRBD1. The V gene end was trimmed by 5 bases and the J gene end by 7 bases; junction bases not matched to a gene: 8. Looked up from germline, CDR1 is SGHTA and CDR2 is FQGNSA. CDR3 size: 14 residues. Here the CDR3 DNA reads TGTGCCAGCAGCATGGCCGGGACAGGGCTTGGCTACACCTTC. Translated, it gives CASSMAGTGLGYTF.

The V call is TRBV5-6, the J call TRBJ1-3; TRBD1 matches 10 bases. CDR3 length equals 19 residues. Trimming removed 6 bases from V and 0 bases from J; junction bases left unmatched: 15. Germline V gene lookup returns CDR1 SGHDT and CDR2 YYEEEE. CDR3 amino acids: CASKSGTGDLIDSGNTIYF. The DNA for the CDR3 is TGTGCCAGCAAGAGCGGGACAGGGGACCTCATAGACTCTGGAAACACCATATATTTT.

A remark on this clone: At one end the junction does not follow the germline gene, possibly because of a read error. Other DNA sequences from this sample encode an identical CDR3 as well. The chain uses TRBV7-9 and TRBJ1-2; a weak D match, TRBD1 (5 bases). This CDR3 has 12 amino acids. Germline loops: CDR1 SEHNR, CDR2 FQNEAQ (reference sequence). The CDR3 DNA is TGTGCCAGCAGCGACAGTACCTATGGCTATACCTTC. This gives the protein CASSDSTYGYTF.

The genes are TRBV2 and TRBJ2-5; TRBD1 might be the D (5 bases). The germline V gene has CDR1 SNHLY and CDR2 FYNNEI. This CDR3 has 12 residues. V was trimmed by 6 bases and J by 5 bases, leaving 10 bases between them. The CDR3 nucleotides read TGTGCCAGCAGGGGGCTTGGGGAGACCCAGTACTTC. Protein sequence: CASRGLGETQYF.

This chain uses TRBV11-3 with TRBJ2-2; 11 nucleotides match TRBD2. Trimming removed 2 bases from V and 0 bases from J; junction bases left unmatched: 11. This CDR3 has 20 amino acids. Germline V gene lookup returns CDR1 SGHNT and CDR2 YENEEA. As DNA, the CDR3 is TGTGCCAGCAGCTTATTCAACCCTGGACTAGCGGGTCCGAACACCGGGGAGCTGTTTTTT. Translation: CASSLFNPGLAGPNTGELFF.

CDR3: CASSRTADGSNEQFF. The CDR3 nucleotides read TGTGCCAGCAGCCGGACTGCAGATGGGAGCAATGAGCAGTTCTTC. The chain joins TRBV7-3 to TRBJ2-1; D may be TRBD2 (5 bases). From germline, CDR1 is SGHTA and CDR2 FQGTGA. Trimming removed 5 bases from V and 6 bases from J, with 17 bases in between. The CDR3 sequence is 15 residues long.

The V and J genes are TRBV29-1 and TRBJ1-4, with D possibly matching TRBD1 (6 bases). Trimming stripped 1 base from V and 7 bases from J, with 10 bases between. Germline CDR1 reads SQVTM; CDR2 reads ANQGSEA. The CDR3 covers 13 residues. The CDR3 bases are TGCAGCGTTGAAGCCCGGGACACTGAAAAACTGTTTTTT. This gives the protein CSVEARDTEKLFF.